The clone carrying this T cell receptor (beta chain) was seen more than once but under ten times. This specimen comes from a study of blood T cell repertoires in COVID-19. Study at large: The study drew acute and convalescent COVID-19 samples from the United States, Italy and Spain. PBMCs, B-cell-depleted T cells, or T cells provided the cDNA or gDNA that made up the material.

In the original analysis: Nucleated cell number was recorded as an estimate derived from reference gene primer amplification. This table comes from immunoSEQ multiplex PCR, and its TCRdb copy is limited to in-frame clones, with some not included. Clonal size and the V and J genes are those of that table, whereas D and trimming came from the DNA. The top ten hold around 6% of the sample, which has around 220,000 clones, roughly 90% seen once. CDR1 SGHAT and CDR2 FQNNGV come from the germline V gene. The CDR3 has 14 residues. V lost 5 bases, J lost 8 bases, and 18 bases lay in between. Grouping used clinical history reported by participants in a survey and questionnaire.

The V gene is TRBV11-2, the J gene TRBJ1-2; a possible D gene is TRBD1 (6 bases). Sequences were obtained from PBMCs or T cells enriched from blood (not recorded which). The receptor was isolated from a woman in her twenties or thirties with acute COVID-19. The CDR3 coding sequence is TGTGCCAGCAGCCCGGGCTGGGCAGGGGTCGGCTACACCTTC. It yields the protein CASSPGWAGVGYTF.